The 23 T cell receptor beta chains below were found in one sample sequenced in a study of T cell responses to AZD1222 COVID-19 vaccine. Generated by immunoSEQ multiplex PCR, the TCRdb table keeps only in-frame clones and is missing some. Here the sample spans about 180,000 clones, 70% to 90% being singletons. The material was peripheral blood, obtained on day 0 of AZD1222 vaccination. All receptors come from an adult in good health.

CDR3 loop: CASRNFPGGAQISPLHF. In DNA, the CDR3 is TGTGCCAGCAGAAACTTCCCAGGGGGGGCCCAAATTTCACCCCTCCACTTT. The chain combines TRBV27 with TRBJ1-6; TRBD1 agrees at 7 bases. Germline-derived CDR1 and CDR2 are MNHEY and SMNVEV (reference sequence). The CDR3 runs to 17 residues. V trimming: 6 bases; J trimming: 9 bases; junction bases outside the gene matches: 17.

The chain has TRBV27 and TRBJ1-2; tentatively, D is TRBD1 (6 bases). This CDR3 contains 13 residues. Trimming stripped 2 bases from V and 8 bases from J, with 12 bases between. The germline gives CDR1 MNHEY, CDR2 SMNVEV (reference sequence). CDR3 DNA sequence: TGTGCCAGCAGTTTAGCACAGGGAGGAGGCTACACCTTC. Its translation: CASSLAQGGGYTF.

This clone was observed a single time. V usage is TRBV20-1 and J usage is TRBJ1-2; no reliable D call. There are 12 residues in the CDR3. V gave up 3 bases and J gave up 7 bases, with 12 bases separating them. Germline V gene lookup returns CDR1 DFQATT and CDR2 SNEGSKA (reference sequence). In DNA form, the CDR3 reads TGCAGTGCTAGTACCGTTGTCGGTGGCTACACCTTC. The encoded protein is CSASTVVGGYTF.

The DNA for the CDR3 is TGTGCCAGTAGTCAACAGGGCCGTCAGGTTGGCTACACCTTC. It codes for CASSQQGRQVGYTF. J is TRBJ1-2 and V is TRBV19; the D gene is possibly TRBD1 (6 bases). From germline, CDR1 is LNHDA and CDR2 SQIVND (reference sequence). V was cut by 5 bases and J by 7 bases, with 17 bases left in between. The CDR3 is made up of 14 amino acids.

This rearrangement joins TRBV5-1 to TRBJ1-2; 7 nucleotides agree with TRBD1. J was trimmed by 5 bases and V by 4 bases; bases with no gene match: 8. CDR1 is SGHRS, CDR2 YFSETQ, per germline. The CDR3 covers 14 residues. The CDR3 reads CASSPEMGQYGYTF. The CDR3, as DNA: TGCGCCAGCAGCCCCGAGATGGGACAGTATGGCTACACCTTC.

The rearrangement uses TRBV7-3 and TRBJ2-1, with 8 nucleotides matching TRBD2. Germline V gene data show CDR1 as SGHTA and CDR2 as FQGTGA. The V and J ends lost 4 bases and 8 bases, in that order; junction bases with no gene match: 19. The length of the CDR3 is 18 residues. The CDR3 DNA sequence: TGTGCCAGCAGCTATCCGGGGGCTAGCGGGCCAGGAGGGGATGAGCAGTTCTTC. Protein sequence: CASSYPGASGPGGDEQFF.

This clone was seen only once. J is TRBJ1-4 and V is TRBV14; D remains ambiguous. This CDR3 contains 15 residues. Germline CDR1 SGHDN, CDR2 FVKESK. V dropped 3 bases and J dropped 0 bases, with 8 bases sitting between them. Here the CDR3 DNA reads TGTGCCAGCAGCCAGTGGAGGGCAACTAATGAAAAACTGTTTTTT. Translation: CASSQWRATNEKLFF.

This chain connects TRBV4-1 to TRBJ1-4; D is undetermined. Germline V gives CDR1 MGHRA, CDR2 YSYEKL. Trimming shortened V by 0 bases and J by 10 bases, and 6 bases separated the two germline ends. The CDR3 totals 12 residues. This CDR3 is CASSQDDVKLFF. As DNA, the CDR3 is TGCGCCAGCAGCCAAGATGATGTAAAACTGTTTTTT.

The V gene is TRBV19, the J gene TRBJ1-3, with D maybe TRBD1 (6 bases). This CDR3 comprises 14 residues. V lost 4 bases, J lost 4 bases, and 11 bases lay in between. Germline V gene data show CDR1 as LNHDA and CDR2 as SQIVND (reference sequence). This chain's CDR3 is CASSTGAQGNTIYF. The CDR3 DNA reads as TGTGCCAGTAGTACAGGGGCCCAGGGAAACACCATATATTTT.

This clone has only one observation. The rearrangement links TRBV6-6 to TRBJ1-1; D is unresolved. Germline V gives CDR1 MNHNY, CDR2 SVGAGI (reference sequence). The CDR3 length is 13 residues. Trimming pared 5 bases from V and 1 base from J, leaving 8 bases between. CDR3 sequence: CASSLTGNTEAFF. The CDR3 DNA is TGTGCCAGCAGTCTGACTGGGAACACTGAAGCTTTCTTT.

The chain carries TRBV4-1 and TRBJ1-1; tentatively, D is TRBD1 (6 bases). Deletions cut 0 bases from V and 1 base from J, with 15 bases between. Per the germline V gene, CDR1 is MGHRA and CDR2 is YSYEKL. The CDR3 extends over 17 amino acids. CDR3 sequence: CASSQEANRAQNTEAFF. The CDR3 DNA is TGCGCCAGCAGCCAAGAGGCGAACAGGGCCCAGAACACTGAAGCTTTCTTT.

The chain couples TRBV14 to TRBJ2-5, with D possibly matching TRBD2 (5 bases). V gave up 4 bases and J gave up 5 bases, with 14 bases separating them. CDR1 is SGHDN and CDR2 is FVKESK in the germline V gene. There are 14 residues in the CDR3. CDR3 residues: CASSPSTPGETQYF. The CDR3 coding sequence is TGTGCCAGCAGCCCTAGCACTCCTGGGGAGACCCAGTACTTC.

This clone was detected only a few times. This rearrangement joins TRBV4-3 to TRBJ2-1; 8 nucleotides align to TRBD2. The CDR3 runs to 16 residues. Trimming removed 0 bases from V and 5 bases from J; junction bases left unmatched: 6. The germline gives CDR1 LGHNA, CDR2 YSLEER. For the CDR3, the DNA is TGCGCCAGCAGCCAAGATTCCGGGGGGGGTAACAATGAGCAGTTCTTC. Translated: CASSQDSGGGNNEQFF.

The chain recombines TRBV7-2 with TRBJ1-4, with D tentatively TRBD1 (6 bases). Germline-derived CDR1 and CDR2 are SGHTA and FQGNSA. Deletions cut 4 bases from V and 4 bases from J, with 16 bases between. This CDR3 region has 16 residues. In DNA form, the CDR3 reads TGTGCCAGCAGCTCTTCCCTGGGGGCGGGTAATGAAAAACTGTTTTTT. It specifies CASSSSLGAGNEKLFF.

The genes are TRBV19 and TRBJ2-3; TRBD1 matches 7 bases. This CDR3 comprises 16 residues. Germline V gene lookup returns CDR1 LNHDA and CDR2 SQIVND (reference sequence). The ends lost 4 bases at V and 1 base at J; junction bases unmatched: 8. The DNA of the CDR3 is TGTGCCAGTAGTACAGAACAGGGGTTTCGCACAGATACGCAGTATTTT. This encodes CASSTEQGFRTDTQYF.

The rearrangement links TRBV19 to TRBJ2-6, with a weak D call TRBD2 (6 bases). V was pared by 4 bases and J by 2 bases, with 9 bases between. The germline V gene has CDR1 LNHDA and CDR2 SQIVND (reference sequence). The CDR3 is 15 amino acids. CDR3 DNA sequence: TGTGCCAGTAGTAGCGGGGCGACTGGGGCCAACGTCCTGACTTTC. Translating gives CASSSGATGANVLTF.

This clone was recorded once. The gene calls are TRBV12-5 and TRBJ1-2, with D maybe TRBD1 (5 bases). Trimming pared 1 base from V and 6 bases from J, leaving 12 bases between. The germline V gene encodes CDR1 LGHNT and CDR2 FRNRAP. This CDR3 region has 14 residues. The CDR3 is CASGLGRDRNGYTF. The CDR3 DNA reads TGTGCTAGTGGTTTGGGTAGGGACCGCAATGGCTACACCTTC.

The chain combines TRBV6-2 or TRBV6-3 with TRBJ2-7; 9 positions agree with TRBD1. V lost 5 bases, J lost 3 bases, and 8 bases stayed unmatched. This CDR3 has 15 residues. From germline, CDR1 is MNHEY and CDR2 SVGEGT. CDR3 protein: CASSAGQGSLYEQYF. The CDR3 DNA is TGTGCCAGCAGTGCCGGACAGGGGTCGCTCTACGAGCAGTACTTC.

V is TRBV28 and J is TRBJ2-7; TRBD2 agrees at 7 bases. The J segment lost 0 bases and the V segment lost 5 bases, leaving 4 bases of the junction unmatched. Germline lookup yields CDR1 MDHEN and CDR2 SYDVKM. The length of the CDR3 is 14 residues. CDR3: CASSGAGSSYEQYF. The CDR3 DNA reads TGTGCCAGCAGTGGAGCGGGGTCCTCCTACGAGCAGTACTTC.

This clone has just a few counts. The chain is built from TRBV9 and TRBJ2-7; D is uncertain. This CDR3 spans 13 amino acids. The germline gives CDR1 SGDLS, CDR2 YYNGEE. Trimming left V 0 bases short and J 1 base short, with 5 bases between. Here the CDR3 reads CASSVGESYEQYF. For the CDR3, the DNA is TGTGCCAGCAGCGTAGGAGAATCCTACGAGCAGTACTTC.

V and J are TRBV20-1 and TRBJ1-3; TRBD1 might be the D (5 bases). Germline values: CDR1 DFQATT, CDR2 SNEGSKA (reference sequence). This CDR3 is built from 13 residues. Trimming shortened V by 3 bases and J by 2 bases, and 8 bases separated the two germline ends. Here the CDR3 reads CSASGGAGNTIYF. Written as DNA, the CDR3 is TGCAGTGCTAGTGGAGGGGCTGGAAACACCATATATTTT.

The chain uses TRBV9 and TRBJ1-1; no clear D. Per germline, CDR1 SGDLS and CDR2 YYNGEE. This CDR3 has 15 amino acids. The germline V and J ends were trimmed by 4 bases and 1 base, with 14 bases remaining between them. The CDR3 loop reads CASSPHIGSNTEAFF. The CDR3 nucleotides read TGTGCCAGCAGCCCCCACATAGGTTCGAACACTGAAGCTTTCTTT.

The V and J genes are TRBV5-1 and TRBJ2-3, with D perhaps TRBD1 or TRBD2 (5 bases each). CDR1 is SGHRS and CDR2 is YFSETQ in the germline V gene. CDR3 length equals 15 residues. The V gene lost 0 bases and the J gene lost 2 bases, with 10 bases spanning the gap. In DNA, the CDR3 is TGCGCCAGCAGCTTGGGGGGACCACCCACAGATACGCAGTATTTT. This codes for CASSLGGPPTDTQYF.